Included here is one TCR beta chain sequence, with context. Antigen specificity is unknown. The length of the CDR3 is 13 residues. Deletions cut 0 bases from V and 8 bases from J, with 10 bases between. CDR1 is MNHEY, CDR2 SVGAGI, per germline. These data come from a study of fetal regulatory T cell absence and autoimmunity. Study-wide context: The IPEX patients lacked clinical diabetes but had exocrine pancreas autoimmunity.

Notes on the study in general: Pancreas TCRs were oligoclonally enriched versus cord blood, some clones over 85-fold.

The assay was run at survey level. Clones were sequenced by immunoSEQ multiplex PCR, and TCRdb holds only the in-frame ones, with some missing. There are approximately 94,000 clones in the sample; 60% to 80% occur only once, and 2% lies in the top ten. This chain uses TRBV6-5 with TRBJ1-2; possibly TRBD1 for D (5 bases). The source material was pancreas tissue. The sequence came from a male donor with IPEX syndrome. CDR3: CASSYSAGWGYTF. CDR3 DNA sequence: TGTGCCAGCAGTTACTCGGCAGGGTGGGGCTACACCTTC.